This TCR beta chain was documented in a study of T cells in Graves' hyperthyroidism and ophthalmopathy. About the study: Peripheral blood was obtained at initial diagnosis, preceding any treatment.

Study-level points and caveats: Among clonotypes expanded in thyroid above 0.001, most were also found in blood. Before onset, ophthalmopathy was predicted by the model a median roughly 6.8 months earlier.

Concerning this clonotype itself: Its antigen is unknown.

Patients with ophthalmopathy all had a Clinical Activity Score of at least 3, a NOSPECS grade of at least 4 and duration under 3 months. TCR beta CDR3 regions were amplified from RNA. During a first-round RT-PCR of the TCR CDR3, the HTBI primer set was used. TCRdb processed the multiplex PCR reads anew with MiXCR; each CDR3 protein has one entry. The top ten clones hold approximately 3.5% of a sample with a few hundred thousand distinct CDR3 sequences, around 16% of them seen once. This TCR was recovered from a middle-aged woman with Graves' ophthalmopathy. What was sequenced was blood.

In DNA form, the CDR3 reads TGTGCCAGCAGCGAAAACCGGGACAGCCTTAACTATGGCTACACCTTC. Its translation is CASSENRDSLNYGYTF. The chain uses TRBV6-1 and TRBJ1-2; 7 bases line up with TRBD1. The CDR3 is 16 residues long. CDR1 and CDR2 from the germline V gene are MNHNS and SASEGT. The ends lost 6 bases at V and 1 base at J; junction bases unmatched: 11.